The 3 T cell receptor beta chains in this list originate from one sample, sequenced in a study of shared clonotypes between healthy human individuals. Method: immunoSEQ multiplex PCR; TCRdb's copy keeps in-frame clones and lacks some. Among 2,500,000 or so clones listed, around 90% were seen once. Sequencing was carried out using naive CD4+ T cells sorted from blood. As to subset: CD45RA+ positively selected. Every receptor here comes from a man younger than 35 in good health.

Turning to this clone: The germline gene is not matched at one end of the junction; a read error may be the cause. The chain has TRBV5-3 and TRBJ1-2, with unresolved D. TRBV5-3 counts as an open reading frame of uncertain function. The CDR3 is 13 residues long. CDR3 DNA: TGTGCCAGCAGCTTGTTCGGCAACTATGGCTACACCTTC. Encoded protein: CASSLFGNYGYTF.

The chain joins TRBV6-1 to TRBJ1-5; no definite D call. Germline V gene data show CDR1 as MNHNS and CDR2 as SASEGT. This CDR3 has 14 amino acids. V was clipped by 3 bases and J by 3 bases, with 9 bases between them. For the CDR3, the DNA is TGTGCCAGCAGTGAGGGCCAGGCCAATCAGCCCCAGCATTTT. It translates to CASSEGQANQPQHF.

The V call is TRBV5-1, the J call TRBJ2-2, with D perhaps TRBD1 (5 bases). Germline V lookup: CDR1 SGHRS, CDR2 YFSETQ. Trimming removed 7 bases from V and 2 bases from J, with 24 bases in between. The CDR3 is 18 residues long. CDR3 nucleotides: TGCGCCAGCCACCTCCAGCTTGGGGCTACCTCCAACACCGGGGAGCTGTTTTTT. It yields the protein CASHLQLGATSNTGELFF.